Following are 21 T cell receptor beta chains from one sample sequenced in a study of response to subunit inactivated influenza vaccine. Via MiXCR, TCRdb re-called the RT-PCR reads, giving one row per CDR3 protein. The profile shows fewer than 400,000 distinct CDR3 sequences, just over 20% of them singletons. The starting material was PBMCs from blood, obtained approximately 22 months after vaccination. All receptors come from a man between 45 and 75 years old who received an inactivated influenza vaccine.

This clonotype came up once. This sequence joins TRBV12-3 or TRBV12-4 and TRBJ2-1, with D possibly called TRBD1 or TRBD2 (5 bases each). V dropped 3 bases and J dropped 15 bases, with 18 bases sitting between them. There are 13 residues in the CDR3. Here the CDR3 DNA reads TGTGCCAGCAGTTTTGAGGGGAGAAGCGCGGGGTTCTTC. Translating it yields CASSFEGRSAGFF.

This clonotype was observed a few times. The CDR3 here is CASSQTSGGRDTQYF. The CDR3 nucleotides are TGCGCCAGCAGCCAGACTAGCGGGGGGAGGGATACGCAGTATTTT. V gene TRBV4-3 combines with J gene TRBJ2-3; TRBD2 matches 13 bases. Germline CDR1 is LGHNA and CDR2 is YSLEER. V lost 3 bases to trimming and J lost 6 bases; unmatched junction nucleotides: 3. The CDR3 has 15 residues.

This clonotype has only a few counts. The V gene is TRBV7-9, the J gene TRBJ2-5, with 12 bases aligning to TRBD2. The V segment lost 6 bases and the J segment 4 bases; nucleotides outside the gene matches: 12. The V gene's germline CDR1 is SEHNR and CDR2 FQNEAQ (reference sequence). The length of the CDR3 is 17 residues. CDR3 in amino acids: CASSQGLAGTQIETQYF. CDR3 DNA sequence: TGTGCCAGCAGTCAAGGACTAGCGGGGACCCAGATAGAGACCCAGTACTTC. Based on the CDR3 plus reference TRBV7-9 and TRBJ2-5, the full variable domain is DTGVSQNPRHKITKRGQNVTFRCDPISEHNRLYWYRQTLGQGPEFLTYFQNEAQLEKSRLLSDRFSAERPKGSFSTLEIQRTEQGDSAMYLCASSQGLAGTQIETQYFGPGTRLLVL.

V usage is TRBV25-1 and J usage is TRBJ2-1; D tentatively reads TRBD1 or TRBD2 (6 bases each). The V gene lost 5 bases and the J gene lost 2 bases, with 10 bases spanning the gap. Germline CDR1 MGHDK, CDR2 SYGVNS. This CDR3 contains 14 residues. This CDR3 is CASSTRDTYNEQFF. CDR3 nucleotides: TGTGCCAGCAGTACGCGGGACACCTACAATGAGCAGTTCTTC.

This clonotype was observed a few times. The chain links TRBV28 to TRBJ2-7, with D unresolved. Trimming pared 3 bases from V and 0 bases from J, leaving 12 bases between. Germline V gene lookup returns CDR1 MDHEN and CDR2 SYDVKM. There are 15 residues in the CDR3. The CDR3 nucleotides are TGTGCCAGCAGTTTCGATGGCCAGAGCTCCTACGAGCAGTACTTC. As protein: CASSFDGQSSYEQYF. Full variable domain (remainder filled in from reference TRBV28 and TRBJ2-7): DVKVTQSSRYLVKRTGEKVFLECVQDMDHENMFWYRQDPGLGLRLIYFSYDVKMKEKGDIPEGYSVSREKKERFSLILESASTNQTSMYLCASSFDGQSSYEQYFGPGTRLTVT.

This clonotype was seen a handful of times. The rearrangement joins TRBV20-1 to TRBJ1-1; D unresolved. Germline assignment: CDR1 DFQATT and CDR2 SNEGSKA (reference sequence). The length of the CDR3 is 12 residues. V gave up 6 bases and J gave up 1 base, with 9 bases separating them. CDR3 coding DNA: TGCAGTGCCAAAACAGAGAACACTGAAGCTTTCTTT. It yields the protein CSAKTENTEAFF.

This clonotype was seen ten or more times. The chain links TRBV7-8 to TRBJ1-6; D is ambiguous. Trimming left V 5 bases short and J 5 bases short, with 16 bases between. CDR3 size: 16 residues. Germline CDR1 SGHVS, CDR2 FQNEAQ. CDR3 residues: CASSTSKWGNNSPLHF. The CDR3 DNA reads as TGTGCCAGCAGCACATCTAAGTGGGGTAATAATTCACCCCTCCACTTT.

J is TRBJ1-1 and V is TRBV4-2; a possible D gene is TRBD1 (5 bases). V was clipped by 1 base and J by 1 base, with 13 bases between them. CDR3 size: 16 residues. The V gene's germline CDR1 is LGHNA and CDR2 YNFKEQ. The CDR3 reads CASSQVLGQGNTEAFF. The CDR3 nucleotides are TGTGCCAGCAGCCAAGTCCTCGGGCAGGGGAACACTGAAGCTTTCTTT.

This clonotype has only a few counts. This sequence joins TRBV7-2 and TRBJ2-7, with D hard to call. This CDR3 comprises 13 residues. V was trimmed by 3 bases and J by 2 bases, leaving 8 bases between them. Germline loops: CDR1 SGHTA, CDR2 FQGNSA. CDR3 in amino acids: CASSFRLTYEQYF. The CDR3 DNA is TGTGCCAGCAGCTTCCGCTTAACCTACGAGCAGTACTTC.

CDR3: CSVPHRGNTEAFF. DNA of the CDR3: TGCAGCGTCCCTCACAGGGGGAACACTGAAGCTTTCTTT. The chain is built from TRBV29-1 and TRBJ1-1; 7 nucleotides match TRBD1. The CDR3 consists of 13 residues. After removal of 6 bases from V and 1 base from J, the junction contained 5 bases not matched to a gene. CDR1 and CDR2 from the germline V gene are SQVTM and ANQGSEA.

The chain employs TRBV12-3 or TRBV12-4 and TRBJ2-1, with 12 bases aligning to TRBD2. V lost 2 bases, J lost 2 bases, and 7 bases stayed unmatched. The CDR3 consists of 18 residues. This CDR3 reads CASSLNGLAGLTYNEQFF. For the CDR3, the DNA is TGTGCCAGCAGTTTAAATGGACTAGCGGGACTGACCTACAATGAGCAGTTCTTC.

The chain carries TRBV4-1 and TRBJ1-5, with unresolved D. The CDR3 loop spans 17 amino acids. CDR1 MGHRA and CDR2 YSYEKL come from the germline V gene. V was trimmed by 0 bases and J by 0 bases, leaving 12 bases between them. CDR3: CASSQDGQTFSNQPQHF. The CDR3 bases are TGCGCCAGCAGCCAAGATGGGCAGACTTTTAGCAATCAGCCCCAGCATTTT.

The chain joins TRBV12-3 or TRBV12-4 to TRBJ1-4; D gene unclear. The V end was cut by 3 bases, the J end by 12 bases, with 11 bases between. The CDR3 consists of 12 residues. CDR3 coding DNA: TGTGCCAGCAGTTTCACGGACGGGGAACTGTTTTTT. Translating gives CASSFTDGELFF.

The chain is built from TRBV25-1 and TRBJ2-1, with TRBD2 matching 12 bases. CDR3 size: 17 residues. The trim removed 8 bases at V and 0 bases at J, leaving 8 bases unmatched. Germline CDR1 is MGHDK and CDR2 is SYGVNS. CDR3 protein: CASAGTSGLSSYNEQFF. The DNA of the CDR3 is TGTGCCAGCGCCGGGACTAGCGGGCTTAGCTCCTACAATGAGCAGTTCTTC.

The rearrangement uses TRBV5-1 and TRBJ2-2, with TRBD1 matching over 7 bases. With 4 bases clipped from V and 5 bases from J, the junction kept 8 bases outside the gene matches. The germline gives CDR1 SGHRS, CDR2 YFSETQ. The CDR3 totals 15 residues. The CDR3 protein is CASSGLYRGTGELFF. CDR3 nucleotides: TGCGCCAGCAGCGGCCTATACAGGGGTACCGGGGAGCTGTTTTTT. The full variable domain, rest sourced from reference TRBV5-1 and TRBJ2-2, is KAGVTQTPRYLIKTRGQQVTLSCSPISGHRSVSWYQQTPGQGLQFLFEYFSETQRNKGNFPGRFSGRQFSNSRSEMNVSTLELGDSALYLCASSGLYRGTGELFFGEGSRLTVL.

The chain is built from TRBV6-5 and TRBJ2-5; 7 bases match TRBD1. Germline CDR1 reads MNHEY; CDR2 reads SVGAGI. CDR3 length equals 12 residues. V was pared by 6 bases and J by 3 bases, with 1 base of the junction left unmatched. CDR3 DNA: TGTGCCAGCAGAGGGGGCGAAGAGACCCAGTACTTC. It encodes CASRGGEETQYF.

The chain employs TRBV12-3 or TRBV12-4 and TRBJ2-1, with D hard to call. This CDR3 is 11 amino acids long. V lost 10 bases to trimming and J lost 4 bases, with 8 bases between them. DNA of the CDR3: TGTGCCACTTCTCGTTACAATGAGCAGTTCTTC. Translating it yields CATSRYNEQFF.

V usage is TRBV30 and J usage is TRBJ1-1; D may be TRBD1 (6 bases). Per germline, CDR1 GTSNPN and CDR2 SVGIG (reference sequence). With 3 bases removed from V and 4 bases from J, the gap between germline ends came to 15 bases. The CDR3 loop spans 14 amino acids. CDR3 in DNA: TGTGCCTGGAGCGACAGGACTCGGGCCACTGAAGCTTTCTTT. This gives the protein CAWSDRTRATEAFF.

The table lists this clonotype with a few counts. The rearrangement uses TRBV5-1 and TRBJ1-2; 9 bases agree with TRBD1. Trimming cost V 4 bases and J 5 bases; bases outside gene matches: 9. CDR1 is SGHRS and CDR2 is YFSETQ in the germline V gene. This CDR3 is built from 15 residues. CDR3 DNA: TGCGCCAGCAGCCCGGGACAGGGTTTCGGGTATGGCTACACCTTC. This encodes CASSPGQGFGYGYTF.

A few counts support this clonotype. The V and J genes are TRBV3-1 and TRBJ2-3, with 11 bases aligning to TRBD2. The germline CDR1 and CDR2 sequences are LGHDT and YNNKEL (reference sequence). This CDR3 region has 15 residues. Unmatched junction bases numbered 7, after V lost 5 bases and J lost 6 bases. Here the CDR3 DNA reads TGTGCCAGCAGCAAACTAGCGGGGGCGGGGGATACGCAGTATTTT. Translating it yields CASSKLAGAGDTQYF.

This clonotype was recorded many times. The gene calls are TRBV23-1 and TRBJ1-5, with 8 bases matching TRBD1. TRBV23-1 is filed as an ORF, its function uncertain. The CDR3 covers 16 residues. J was trimmed by 4 bases and V by 3 bases; bases with no gene match: 8. This CDR3 is CASSHSDRVVNQPQHF. Written as DNA, the CDR3 is TGCGCCAGCAGTCATTCGGACAGGGTTGTAAATCAGCCCCAGCATTTT.